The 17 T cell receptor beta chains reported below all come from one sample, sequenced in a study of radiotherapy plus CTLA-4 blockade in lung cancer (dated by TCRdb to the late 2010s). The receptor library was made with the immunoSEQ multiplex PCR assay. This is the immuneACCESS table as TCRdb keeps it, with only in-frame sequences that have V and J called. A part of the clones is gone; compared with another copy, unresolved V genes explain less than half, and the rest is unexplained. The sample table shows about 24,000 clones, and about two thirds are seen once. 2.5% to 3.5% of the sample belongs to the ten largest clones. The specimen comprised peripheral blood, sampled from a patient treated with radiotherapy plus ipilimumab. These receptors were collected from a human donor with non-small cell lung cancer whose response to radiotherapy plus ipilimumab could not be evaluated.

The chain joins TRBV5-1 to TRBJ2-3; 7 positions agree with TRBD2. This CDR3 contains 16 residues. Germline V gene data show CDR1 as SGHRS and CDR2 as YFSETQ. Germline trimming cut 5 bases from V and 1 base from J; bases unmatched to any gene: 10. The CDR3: CASSRTSSGGTDTQYF. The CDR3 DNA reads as TGCGCCAGCAGTAGAACCTCCAGCGGGGGCACAGATACGCAGTATTTT.

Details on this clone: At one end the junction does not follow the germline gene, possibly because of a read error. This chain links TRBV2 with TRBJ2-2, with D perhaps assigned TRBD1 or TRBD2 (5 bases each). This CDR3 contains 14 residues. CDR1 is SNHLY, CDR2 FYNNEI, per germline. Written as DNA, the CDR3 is TGTGCCAGCAGAGAAGGGGCGGGCACCGGGGAGCTGTTTTTT. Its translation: CASREGAGTGELFF.

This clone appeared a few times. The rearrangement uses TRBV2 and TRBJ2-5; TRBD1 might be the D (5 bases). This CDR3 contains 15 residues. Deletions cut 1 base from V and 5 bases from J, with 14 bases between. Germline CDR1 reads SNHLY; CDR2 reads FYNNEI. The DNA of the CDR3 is TGTGCCAGCAGTGAAGGGAACCAGGGATTGGAGACCCAGTACTTC. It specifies CASSEGNQGLETQYF.

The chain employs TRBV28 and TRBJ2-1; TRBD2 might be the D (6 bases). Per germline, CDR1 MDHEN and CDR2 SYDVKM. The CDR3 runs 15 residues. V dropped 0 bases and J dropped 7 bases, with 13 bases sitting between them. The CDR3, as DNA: TGTGCCAGCAGTTTATGGACGGGCGGGATAAATGAGCAGTTCTTC. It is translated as CASSLWTGGINEQFF.

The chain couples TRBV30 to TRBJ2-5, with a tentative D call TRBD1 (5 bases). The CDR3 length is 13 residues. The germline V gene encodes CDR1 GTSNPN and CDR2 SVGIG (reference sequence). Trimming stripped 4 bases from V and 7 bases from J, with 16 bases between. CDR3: CAWTKTASGTQYF. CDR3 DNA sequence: TGTGCCTGGACCAAGACAGCGTCGGGGACCCAGTACTTC.

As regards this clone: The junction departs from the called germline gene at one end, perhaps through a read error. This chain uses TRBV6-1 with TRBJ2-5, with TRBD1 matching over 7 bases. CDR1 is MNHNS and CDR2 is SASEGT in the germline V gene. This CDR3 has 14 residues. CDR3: CASSDADREETQHF. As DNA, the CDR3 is TGTGCCAGCAGTGACGCCGACAGGGAAGAGACCCAGCACTTC.

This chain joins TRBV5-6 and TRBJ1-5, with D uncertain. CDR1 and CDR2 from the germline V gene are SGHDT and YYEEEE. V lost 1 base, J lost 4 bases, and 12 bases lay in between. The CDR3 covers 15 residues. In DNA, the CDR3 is TGTGCCAGCAGCTTGTCCGCAGGCCAAAATCAGCCCCAGCATTTT. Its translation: CASSLSAGQNQPQHF. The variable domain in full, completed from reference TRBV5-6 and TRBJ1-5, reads DAGVTQSPTHLIKTRGQQVTLRCSPKSGHDTVSWYQQALGQGPQFIFQYYEEEERQRGNFPDRFSGHQFPNYSSELNVNALLLGDSALYLCASSLSAGQNQPQHFGDGTRLSIL.

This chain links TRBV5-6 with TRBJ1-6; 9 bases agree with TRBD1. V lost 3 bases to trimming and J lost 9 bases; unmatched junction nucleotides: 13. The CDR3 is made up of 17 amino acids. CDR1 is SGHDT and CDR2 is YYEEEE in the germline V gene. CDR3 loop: CASSYGGGTGYGSPLHF. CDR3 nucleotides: TGTGCCAGCAGCTATGGAGGGGGGACAGGGTACGGTTCACCCCTCCACTTT. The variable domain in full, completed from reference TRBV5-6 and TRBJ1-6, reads DAGVTQSPTHLIKTRGQQVTLRCSPKSGHDTVSWYQQALGQGPQFIFQYYEEEERQRGNFPDRFSGHQFPNYSSELNVNALLLGDSALYLCASSYGGGTGYGSPLHFGNGTRLTVT.

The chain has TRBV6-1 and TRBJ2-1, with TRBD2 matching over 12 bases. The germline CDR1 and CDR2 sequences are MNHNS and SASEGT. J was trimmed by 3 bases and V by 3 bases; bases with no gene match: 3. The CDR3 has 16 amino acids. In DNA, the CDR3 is TGTGCCAGCAGTGAGAGGACTAGCGGGGTCTACAATGAGCAGTTCTTC. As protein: CASSERTSGVYNEQFF.

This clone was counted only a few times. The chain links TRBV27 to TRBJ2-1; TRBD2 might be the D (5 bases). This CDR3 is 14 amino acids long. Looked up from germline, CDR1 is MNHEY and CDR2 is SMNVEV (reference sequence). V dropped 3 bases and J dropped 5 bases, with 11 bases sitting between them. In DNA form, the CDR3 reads TGTGCCAGCAGTTTTAGGCAGGAGGACAATGAGCAGTTCTTC. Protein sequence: CASSFRQEDNEQFF.

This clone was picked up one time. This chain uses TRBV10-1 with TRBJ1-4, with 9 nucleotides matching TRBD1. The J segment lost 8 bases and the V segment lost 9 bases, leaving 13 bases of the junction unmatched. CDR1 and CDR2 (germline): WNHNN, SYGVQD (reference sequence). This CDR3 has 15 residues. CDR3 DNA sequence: TGCGCCAGTCCCAGATCTACAGGGGGCAAAGAAAAACTGTTTTTT. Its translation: CASPRSTGGKEKLFF.

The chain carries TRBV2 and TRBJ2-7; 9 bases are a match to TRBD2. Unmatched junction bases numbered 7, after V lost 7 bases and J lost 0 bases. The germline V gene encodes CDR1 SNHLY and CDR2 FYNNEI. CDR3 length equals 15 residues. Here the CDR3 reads CASTLASGNSYEQYF. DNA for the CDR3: TGTGCCAGCACCCTAGCTAGCGGGAACTCCTACGAGCAGTACTTC.

In nucleotides, the CDR3 is TGTGCCAGCAGCGCGGCAGGGGTGAGGTCCTACAATGAGCAGTTCTTC. Encoded protein: CASSAAGVRSYNEQFF. The genes are TRBV9 and TRBJ2-1; a weak D match, TRBD1 (6 bases). V was pared by 3 bases and J by 1 base, with 14 bases between. The length of the CDR3 is 16 residues. Germline V gene data show CDR1 as SGDLS and CDR2 as YYNGEE.

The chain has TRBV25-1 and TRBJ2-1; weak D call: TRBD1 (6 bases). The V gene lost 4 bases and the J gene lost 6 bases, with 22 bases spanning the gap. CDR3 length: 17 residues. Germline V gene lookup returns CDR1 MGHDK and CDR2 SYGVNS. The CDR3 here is CASSAPGTPIMGNEQFF. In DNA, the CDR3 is TGTGCCAGCAGTGCCCCTGGGACACCCATCATGGGCAATGAGCAGTTCTTC.

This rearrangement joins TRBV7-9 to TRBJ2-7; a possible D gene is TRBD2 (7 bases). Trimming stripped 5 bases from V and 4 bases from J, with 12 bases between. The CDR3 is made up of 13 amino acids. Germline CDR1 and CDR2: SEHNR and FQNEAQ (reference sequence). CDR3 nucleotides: TGTGCCAGCAGCCCGCGGGGGCCTTACGAGCAGTACTTC. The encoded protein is CASSPRGPYEQYF.

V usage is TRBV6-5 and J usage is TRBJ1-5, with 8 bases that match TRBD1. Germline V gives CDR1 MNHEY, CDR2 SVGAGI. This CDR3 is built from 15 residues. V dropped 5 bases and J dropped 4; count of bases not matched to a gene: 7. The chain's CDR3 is CASSVGQGRNQPQHF. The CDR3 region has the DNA TGTGCCAGCAGTGTCGGACAGGGTAGGAATCAGCCCCAGCATTTT.

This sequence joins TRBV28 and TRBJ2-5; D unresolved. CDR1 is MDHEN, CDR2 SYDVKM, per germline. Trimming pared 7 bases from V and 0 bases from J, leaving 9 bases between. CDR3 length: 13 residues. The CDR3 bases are TGTGCCAGCACGCCGGTAGACCAAGAGACCCAGTACTTC. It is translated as CASTPVDQETQYF.